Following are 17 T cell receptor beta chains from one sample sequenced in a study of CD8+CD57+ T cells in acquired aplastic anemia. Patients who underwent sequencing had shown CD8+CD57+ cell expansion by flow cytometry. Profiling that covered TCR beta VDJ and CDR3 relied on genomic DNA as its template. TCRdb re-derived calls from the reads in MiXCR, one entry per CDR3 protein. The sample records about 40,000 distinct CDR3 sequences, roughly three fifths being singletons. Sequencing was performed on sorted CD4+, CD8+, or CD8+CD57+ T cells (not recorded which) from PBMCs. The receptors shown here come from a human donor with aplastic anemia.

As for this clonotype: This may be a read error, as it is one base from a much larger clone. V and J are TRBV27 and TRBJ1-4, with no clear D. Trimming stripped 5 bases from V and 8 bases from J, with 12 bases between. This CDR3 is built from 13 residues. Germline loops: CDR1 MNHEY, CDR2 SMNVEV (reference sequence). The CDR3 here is CASSPRLTEKLFF. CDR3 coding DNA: TGTGCCAGCAGTCCCCGGCTCACCGAAAAACTGTTTTTT.

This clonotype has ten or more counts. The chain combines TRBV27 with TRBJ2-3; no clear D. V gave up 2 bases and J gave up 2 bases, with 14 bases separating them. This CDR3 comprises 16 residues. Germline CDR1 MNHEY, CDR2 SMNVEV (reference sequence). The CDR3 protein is CASSLRVGSNTDTQYF. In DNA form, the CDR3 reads TGTGCCAGCAGTTTAAGGGTTGGTTCAAACACAGATACGCAGTATTTT.

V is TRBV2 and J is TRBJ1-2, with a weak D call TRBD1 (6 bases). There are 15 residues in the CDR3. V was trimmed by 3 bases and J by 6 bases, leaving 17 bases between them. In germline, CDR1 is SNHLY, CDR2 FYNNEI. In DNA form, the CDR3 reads TGTGCCAGCAGTGACAGGGGAAGCCCTATTGATGGCTACACCTTC. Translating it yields CASSDRGSPIDGYTF. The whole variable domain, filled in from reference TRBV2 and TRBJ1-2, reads EPEVTQTPSHQVTQMGQEVILRCVPISNHLYFYWYRQILGQKVEFLVSFYNNEISEKSEIFDDQFSVERPDGSNFTLKIRSTKLEDSAMYFCASSDRGSPIDGYTFGSGTRLTVV.

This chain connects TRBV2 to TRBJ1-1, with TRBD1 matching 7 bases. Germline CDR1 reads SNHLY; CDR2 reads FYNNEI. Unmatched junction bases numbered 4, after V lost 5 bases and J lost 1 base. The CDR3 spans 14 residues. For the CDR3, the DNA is TGTGCCAGCAGTTCCGACAGGGCGAACACTGAAGCTTTCTTT. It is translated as CASSSDRANTEAFF.

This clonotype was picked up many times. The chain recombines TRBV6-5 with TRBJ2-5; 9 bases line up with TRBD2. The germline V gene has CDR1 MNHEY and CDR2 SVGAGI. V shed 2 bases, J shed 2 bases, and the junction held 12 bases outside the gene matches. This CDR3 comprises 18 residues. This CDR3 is CASSYHGLAGQKQETQYF. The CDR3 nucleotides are TGTGCCAGCAGTTACCACGGCCTAGCGGGGCAAAAGCAAGAGACCCAGTACTTC.

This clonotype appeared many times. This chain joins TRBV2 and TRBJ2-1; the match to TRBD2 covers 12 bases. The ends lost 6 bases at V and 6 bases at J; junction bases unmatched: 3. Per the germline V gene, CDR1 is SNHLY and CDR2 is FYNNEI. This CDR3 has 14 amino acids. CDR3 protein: CASSLAGGSNEQFF. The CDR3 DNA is TGTGCCAGCAGCCTAGCGGGGGGGAGCAATGAGCAGTTCTTC.

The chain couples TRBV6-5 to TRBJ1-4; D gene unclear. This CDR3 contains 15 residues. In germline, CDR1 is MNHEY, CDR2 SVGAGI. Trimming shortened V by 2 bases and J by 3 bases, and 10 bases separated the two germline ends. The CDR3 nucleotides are TGTGCCAGCAGTTACCGGCCAACGGCTAATGAAAAACTGTTTTTT. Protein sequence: CASSYRPTANEKLFF.

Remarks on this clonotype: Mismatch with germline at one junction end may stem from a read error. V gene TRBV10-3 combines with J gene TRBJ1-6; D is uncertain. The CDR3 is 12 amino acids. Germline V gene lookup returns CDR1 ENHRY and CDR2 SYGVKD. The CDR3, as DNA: TGTGCCGTCAGTGAGGTTAATTCACCCCTCCACTTT. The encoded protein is CAVSEVNSPLHF.

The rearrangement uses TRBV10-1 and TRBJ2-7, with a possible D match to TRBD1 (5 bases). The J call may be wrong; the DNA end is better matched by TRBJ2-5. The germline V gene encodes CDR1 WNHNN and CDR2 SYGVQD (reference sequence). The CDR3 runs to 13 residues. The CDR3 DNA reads TGCGCCAGCAGTGAGTCAGGGGTAGAGACCCAGTACTTC. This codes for CASSESGVETQYF.

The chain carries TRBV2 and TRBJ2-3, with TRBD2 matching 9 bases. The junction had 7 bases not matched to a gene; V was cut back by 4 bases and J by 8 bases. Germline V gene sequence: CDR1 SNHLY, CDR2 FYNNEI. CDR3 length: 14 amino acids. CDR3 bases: TGTGCCAGCAGTGCGGCGGGGGGGCTTGGTACGCAGTATTTT. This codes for CASSAAGGLGTQYF.

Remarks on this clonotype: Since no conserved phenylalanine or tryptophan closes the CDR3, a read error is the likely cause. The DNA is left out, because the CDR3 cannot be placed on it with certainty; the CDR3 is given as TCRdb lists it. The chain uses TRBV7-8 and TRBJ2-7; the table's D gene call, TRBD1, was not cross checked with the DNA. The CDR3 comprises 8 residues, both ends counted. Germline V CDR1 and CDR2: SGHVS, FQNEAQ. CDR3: CASSLVEG.

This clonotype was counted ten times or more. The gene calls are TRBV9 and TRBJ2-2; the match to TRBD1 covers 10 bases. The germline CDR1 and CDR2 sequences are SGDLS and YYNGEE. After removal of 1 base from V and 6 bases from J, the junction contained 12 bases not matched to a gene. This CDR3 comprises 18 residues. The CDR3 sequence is CASSVSARGQGTSGELFF. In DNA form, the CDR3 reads TGTGCCAGCAGCGTATCTGCCCGGGGACAGGGGACCTCCGGGGAGCTGTTTTTT.

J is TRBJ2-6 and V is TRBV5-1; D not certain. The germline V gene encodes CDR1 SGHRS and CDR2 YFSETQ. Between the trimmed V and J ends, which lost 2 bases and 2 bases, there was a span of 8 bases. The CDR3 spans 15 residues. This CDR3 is CASSFDQPGANVLTF. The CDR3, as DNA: TGCGCCAGCAGCTTTGACCAACCTGGGGCCAACGTCCTGACTTTC.

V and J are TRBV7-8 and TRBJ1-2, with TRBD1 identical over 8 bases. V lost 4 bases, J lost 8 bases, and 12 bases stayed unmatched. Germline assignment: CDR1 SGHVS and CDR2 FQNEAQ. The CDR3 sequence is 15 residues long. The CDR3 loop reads CASSSTDRAGGGYTF. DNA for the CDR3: TGTGCCAGCAGCTCGACGGACAGGGCAGGCGGGGGCTACACCTTC.

CDR3 nucleotide sequence: TGCAGCGCCGGGGGGAGCGGTGCCCAGTATTTT. Its translation: CSAGGSGAQYF. The rearrangement joins TRBV29-1 to TRBJ2-3, with 7 positions matching TRBD2. Germline V lookup: CDR1 SQVTM, CDR2 ANQGSEA. V shed 7 bases, J shed 12 bases, and the junction held 10 bases outside the gene matches. This CDR3 has 11 amino acids.

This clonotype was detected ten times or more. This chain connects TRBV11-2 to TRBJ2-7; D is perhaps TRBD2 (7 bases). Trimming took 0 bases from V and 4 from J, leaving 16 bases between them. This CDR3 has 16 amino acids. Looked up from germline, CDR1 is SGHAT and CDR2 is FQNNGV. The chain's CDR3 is CASSLDEGGGLYEQYF. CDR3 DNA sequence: TGTGCCAGCAGCTTAGATGAGGGCGGGGGCCTGTACGAGCAGTACTTC.

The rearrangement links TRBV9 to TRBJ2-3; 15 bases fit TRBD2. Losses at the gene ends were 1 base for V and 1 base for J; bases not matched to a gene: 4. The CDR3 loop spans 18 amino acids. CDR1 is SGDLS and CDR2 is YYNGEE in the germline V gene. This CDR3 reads CASSVMGLAGGRTDTQYF. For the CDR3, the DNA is TGTGCCAGCAGCGTAATGGGACTAGCGGGGGGACGCACAGATACGCAGTATTTT.